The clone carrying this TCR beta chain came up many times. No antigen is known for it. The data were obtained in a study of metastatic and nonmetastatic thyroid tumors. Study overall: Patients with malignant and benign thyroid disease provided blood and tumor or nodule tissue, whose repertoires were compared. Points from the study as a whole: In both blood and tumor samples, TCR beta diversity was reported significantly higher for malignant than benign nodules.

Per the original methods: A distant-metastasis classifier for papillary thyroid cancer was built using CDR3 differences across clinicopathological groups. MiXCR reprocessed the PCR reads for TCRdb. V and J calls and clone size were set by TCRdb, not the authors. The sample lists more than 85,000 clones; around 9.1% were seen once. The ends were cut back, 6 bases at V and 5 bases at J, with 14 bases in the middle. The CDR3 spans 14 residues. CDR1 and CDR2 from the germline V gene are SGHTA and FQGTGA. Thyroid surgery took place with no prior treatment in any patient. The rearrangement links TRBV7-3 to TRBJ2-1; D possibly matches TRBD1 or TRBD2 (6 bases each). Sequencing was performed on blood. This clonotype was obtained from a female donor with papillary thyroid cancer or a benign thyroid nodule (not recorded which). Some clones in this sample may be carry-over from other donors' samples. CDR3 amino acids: CASRPGAGNNEQFF. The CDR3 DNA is TGTGCCAGCAGACCGGGGGCCGGTAACAATGAGCAGTTCTTC.